This T cell receptor (beta chain) was profiled in a study of blood T cell repertoires in COVID-19. Trimming at V came to 9 bases and at J to 2 bases, leaving 5 bases not matched to a gene. CDR1 and CDR2 from the germline V gene are MNHEY and SVGAGI. The CDR3 is made up of 13 amino acids. The authors' processing: Quantification of nucleated cells was approximated via reference gene primer amplification. Libraries were prepared by immunoSEQ multiplex PCR; TCRdb keeps only in-frame clonotypes and omits some of them. The DNA gave D and trimming, while V, J and clone size come from that table. The table records roughly 100,000 clones, 82% of them present only once.

The gene calls are TRBV6-5 and TRBJ2-7; 9 bases match TRBD2. The clonotype originates from a man between 60 and 75 years old with acute or convalescent COVID-19. Input material: peripheral blood. The CDR3 sequence: CASSSGDTYEQYF. CDR3 in DNA: TGTGCCAGTTCTAGCGGGGATACCTACGAGCAGTACTTC.